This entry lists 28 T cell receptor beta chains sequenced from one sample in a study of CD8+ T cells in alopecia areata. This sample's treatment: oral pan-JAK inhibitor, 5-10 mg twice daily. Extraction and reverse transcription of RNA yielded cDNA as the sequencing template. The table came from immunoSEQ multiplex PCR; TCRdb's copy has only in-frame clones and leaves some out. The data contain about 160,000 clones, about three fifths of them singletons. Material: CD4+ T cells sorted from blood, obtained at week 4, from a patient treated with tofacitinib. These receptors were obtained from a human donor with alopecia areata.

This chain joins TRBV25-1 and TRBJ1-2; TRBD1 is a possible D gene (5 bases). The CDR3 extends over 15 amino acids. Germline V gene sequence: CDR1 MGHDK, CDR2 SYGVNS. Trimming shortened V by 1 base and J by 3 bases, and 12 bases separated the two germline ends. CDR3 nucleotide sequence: TGTGCCAGCAGTGAATTCAGAGGGGCGGACTATGGCTACACCTTC. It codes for CASSEFRGADYGYTF.

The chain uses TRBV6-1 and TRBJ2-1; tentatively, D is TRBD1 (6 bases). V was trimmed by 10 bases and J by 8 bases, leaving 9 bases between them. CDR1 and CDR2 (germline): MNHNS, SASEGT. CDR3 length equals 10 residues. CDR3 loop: CATGAYEQFF. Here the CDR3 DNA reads TGTGCCACAGGGGCTTATGAGCAGTTCTTC.

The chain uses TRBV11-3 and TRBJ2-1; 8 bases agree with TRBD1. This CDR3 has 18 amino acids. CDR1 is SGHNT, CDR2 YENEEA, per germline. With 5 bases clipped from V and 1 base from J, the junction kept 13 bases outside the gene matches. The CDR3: CASSPRTGSTGSYNEQFF. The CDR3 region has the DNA TGTGCCAGCAGCCCCCGGACAGGGAGCACAGGGTCCTACAATGAGCAGTTCTTC. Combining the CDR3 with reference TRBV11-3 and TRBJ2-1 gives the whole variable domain EAGVVQSPRYKIIEKKQPVAFWCNPISGHNTLYWYLQNLGQGPELLIRYENEEAVDDSQLPKDRFSAERLKGVDSTLKIQPAELGDSAVYLCASSPRTGSTGSYNEQFFGPGTRLTVL.

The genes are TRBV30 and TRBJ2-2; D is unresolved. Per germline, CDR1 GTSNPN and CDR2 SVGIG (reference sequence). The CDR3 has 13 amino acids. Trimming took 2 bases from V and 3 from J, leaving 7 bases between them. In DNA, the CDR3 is TGTGCCTGGAGTCCGCAATACACCGGGGAGCTGTTTTTT. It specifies CAWSPQYTGELFF.

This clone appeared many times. CDR3 amino acids: CASSEDKAWELFF. The DNA of the CDR3 is TGTGCCAGCAGTGAAGACAAGGCATGGGAGCTGTTTTTT. This chain uses TRBV2 with TRBJ2-2; D is ambiguous. Trimming left V 1 base short and J 9 bases short, with 9 bases between. The CDR3 loop spans 13 amino acids. CDR1 and CDR2 from the germline V gene are SNHLY and FYNNEI.

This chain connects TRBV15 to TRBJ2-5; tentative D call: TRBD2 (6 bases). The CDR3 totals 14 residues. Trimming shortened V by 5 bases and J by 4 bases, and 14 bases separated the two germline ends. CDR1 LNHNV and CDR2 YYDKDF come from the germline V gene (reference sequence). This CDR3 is CATSRRHGGETQYF. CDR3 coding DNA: TGTGCCACCAGCCGTCGCCACGGGGGAGAGACCCAGTACTTC.

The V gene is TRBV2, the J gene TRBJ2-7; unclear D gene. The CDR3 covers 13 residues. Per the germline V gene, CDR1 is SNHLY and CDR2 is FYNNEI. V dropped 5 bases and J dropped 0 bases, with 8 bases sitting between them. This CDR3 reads CASSRYNSYEQYF. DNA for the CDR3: TGTGCCAGCAGTCGCTATAACTCCTACGAGCAGTACTTC.

The CDR3 region is CAWRVAGEQYF. Here the CDR3 DNA reads TGTGCCTGGAGGGTTGCAGGGGAGCAGTACTTC. The chain joins TRBV30 to TRBJ2-7; tentative D call: TRBD1 (5 bases). The CDR3 runs to 11 residues. The ends were cut back, 3 bases at V and 7 bases at J, with 10 bases in the middle. CDR1 is GTSNPN and CDR2 is SVGIG in the germline V gene (reference sequence).

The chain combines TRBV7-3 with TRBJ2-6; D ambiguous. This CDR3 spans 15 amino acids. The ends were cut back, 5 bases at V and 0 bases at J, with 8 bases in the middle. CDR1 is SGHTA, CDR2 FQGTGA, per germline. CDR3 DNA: TGTGCCAGCAGCCTAGGGATCTCTGGGGCCAACGTCCTGACTTTC. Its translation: CASSLGISGANVLTF.

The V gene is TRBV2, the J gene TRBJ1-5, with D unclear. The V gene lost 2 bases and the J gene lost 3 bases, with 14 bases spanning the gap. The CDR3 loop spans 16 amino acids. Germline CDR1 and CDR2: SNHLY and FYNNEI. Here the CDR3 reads CASSEKEGFDNQPQHF. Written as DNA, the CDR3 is TGTGCCAGCAGTGAAAAGGAAGGGTTCGACAATCAGCCCCAGCATTTT.

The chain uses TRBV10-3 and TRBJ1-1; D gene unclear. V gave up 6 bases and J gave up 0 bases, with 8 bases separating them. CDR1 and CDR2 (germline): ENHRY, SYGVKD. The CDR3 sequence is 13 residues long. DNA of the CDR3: TGTGCCATCAGGAAAGGAATGAACACTGAAGCTTTCTTT. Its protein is CAIRKGMNTEAFF.

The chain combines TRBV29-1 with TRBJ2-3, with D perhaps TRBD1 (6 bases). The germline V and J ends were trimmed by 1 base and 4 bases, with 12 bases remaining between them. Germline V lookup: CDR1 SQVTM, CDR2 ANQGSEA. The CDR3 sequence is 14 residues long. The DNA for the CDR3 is TGCAGCGTTGAAGGGGCCAAGGGGGCAGATACGCAGTATTTT. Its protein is CSVEGAKGADTQYF.

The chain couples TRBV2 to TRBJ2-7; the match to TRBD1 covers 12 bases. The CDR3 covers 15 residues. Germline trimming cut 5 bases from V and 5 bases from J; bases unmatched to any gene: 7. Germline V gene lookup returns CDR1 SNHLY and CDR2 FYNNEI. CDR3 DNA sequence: TGTGCCAGCAGTCCTCCGGGACAGGGGGCCCACGAGCAGTACTTC. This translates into CASSPPGQGAHEQYF. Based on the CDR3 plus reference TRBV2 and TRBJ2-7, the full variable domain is EPEVTQTPSHQVTQMGQEVILRCVPISNHLYFYWYRQILGQKVEFLVSFYNNEISEKSEIFDDQFSVERPDGSNFTLKIRSTKLEDSAMYFCASSPPGQGAHEQYFGPGTRLTVT.

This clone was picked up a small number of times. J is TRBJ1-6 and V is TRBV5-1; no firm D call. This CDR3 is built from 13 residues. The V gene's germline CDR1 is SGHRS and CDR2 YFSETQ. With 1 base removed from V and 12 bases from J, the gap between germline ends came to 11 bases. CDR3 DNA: TGCGCCAGCAGCTTGCAGGCCCAAGAACCCCTCCACTTT. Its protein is CASSLQAQEPLHF.

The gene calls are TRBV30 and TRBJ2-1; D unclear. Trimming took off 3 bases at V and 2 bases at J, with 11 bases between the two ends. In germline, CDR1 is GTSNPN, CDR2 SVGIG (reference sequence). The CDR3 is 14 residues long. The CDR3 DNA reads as TGTGCCTGGAGAGGAGCGCTACCCTACAATGAGCAGTTCTTC. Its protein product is CAWRGALPYNEQFF.

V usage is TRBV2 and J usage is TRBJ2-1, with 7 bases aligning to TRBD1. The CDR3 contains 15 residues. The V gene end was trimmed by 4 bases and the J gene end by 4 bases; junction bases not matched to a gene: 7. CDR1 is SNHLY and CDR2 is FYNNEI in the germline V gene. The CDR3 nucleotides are TGTGCCAGCAGTGTCCGCGACAGGGCGTACAATGAGCAGTTCTTC. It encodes CASSVRDRAYNEQFF. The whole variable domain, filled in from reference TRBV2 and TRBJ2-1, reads EPEVTQTPSHQVTQMGQEVILRCVPISNHLYFYWYRQILGQKVEFLVSFYNNEISEKSEIFDDQFSVERPDGSNFTLKIRSTKLEDSAMYFCASSVRDRAYNEQFFGPGTRLTVL.

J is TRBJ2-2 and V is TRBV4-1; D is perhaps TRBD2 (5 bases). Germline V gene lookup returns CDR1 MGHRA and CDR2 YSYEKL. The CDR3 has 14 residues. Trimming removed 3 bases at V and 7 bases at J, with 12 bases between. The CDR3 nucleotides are TGCGCCAGCAGCCACCATGGCGGAGGCGGGGAGCTGTTTTTT. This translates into CASSHHGGGGELFF.

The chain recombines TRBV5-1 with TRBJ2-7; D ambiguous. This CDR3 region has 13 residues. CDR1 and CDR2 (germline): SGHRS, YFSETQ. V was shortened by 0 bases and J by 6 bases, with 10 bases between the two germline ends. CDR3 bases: TGCGCCAGCAGCTTGGAGTGGGCCTCCGAGCAGTACTTC. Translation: CASSLEWASEQYF.

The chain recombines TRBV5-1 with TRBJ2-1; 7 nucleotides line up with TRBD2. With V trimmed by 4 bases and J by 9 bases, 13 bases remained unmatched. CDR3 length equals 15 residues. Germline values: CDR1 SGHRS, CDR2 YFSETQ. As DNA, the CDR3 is TGCGCCAGCAGCCCGGGAGGAGCGGGGCCCTCTGAGCAGTTCTTC. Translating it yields CASSPGGAGPSEQFF.

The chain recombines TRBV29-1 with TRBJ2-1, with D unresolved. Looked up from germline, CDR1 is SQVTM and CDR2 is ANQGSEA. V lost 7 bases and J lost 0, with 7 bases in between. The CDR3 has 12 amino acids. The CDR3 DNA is TGCAGCGGATCGAGCTCCTACAATGAGCAGTTCTTC. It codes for CSGSSSYNEQFF.

CDR3 in DNA: TGCAGCGCAGGGCCTGGGGAGGGGTATGGCTACACCTTC. Residues: CSAGPGEGYGYTF. The genes are TRBV29-1 and TRBJ1-2; a possible D gene is TRBD1 (5 bases). The CDR3 has 13 residues. Germline CDR1 is SQVTM and CDR2 is ANQGSEA. Trimming removed 7 bases at V and 5 bases at J, with 17 bases between.

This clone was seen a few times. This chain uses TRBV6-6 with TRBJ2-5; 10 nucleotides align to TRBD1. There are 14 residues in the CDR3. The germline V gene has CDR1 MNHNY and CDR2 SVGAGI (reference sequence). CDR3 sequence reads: CATRGQGVPETQYF. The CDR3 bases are TGTGCTACCCGCGGACAGGGGGTACCAGAGACCCAGTACTTC.

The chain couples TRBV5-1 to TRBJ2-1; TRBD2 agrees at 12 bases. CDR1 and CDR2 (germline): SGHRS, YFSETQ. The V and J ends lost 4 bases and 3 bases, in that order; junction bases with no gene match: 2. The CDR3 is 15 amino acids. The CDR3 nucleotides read TGCGCCAGCAGCGCGACTAGCGGGGGCTACAATGAGCAGTTCTTC. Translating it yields CASSATSGGYNEQFF.

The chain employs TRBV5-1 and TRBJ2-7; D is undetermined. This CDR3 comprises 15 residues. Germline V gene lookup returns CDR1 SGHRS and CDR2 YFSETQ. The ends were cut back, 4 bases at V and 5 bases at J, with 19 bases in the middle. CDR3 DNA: TGCGCCAGCAGCCATTCCGGAGCCAGCGAAAACGAGCAGTACTTC. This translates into CASSHSGASENEQYF.

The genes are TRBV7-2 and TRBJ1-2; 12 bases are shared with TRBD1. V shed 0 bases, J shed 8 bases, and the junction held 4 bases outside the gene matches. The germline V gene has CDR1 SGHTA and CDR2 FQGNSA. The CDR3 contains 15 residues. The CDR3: CASSLAQGTGGGYTF. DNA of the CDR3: TGTGCCAGCAGCTTAGCCCAAGGGACAGGGGGCGGCTACACCTTC. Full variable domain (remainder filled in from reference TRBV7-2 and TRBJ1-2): GAGVSQSPSNKVTEKGKDVELRCDPISGHTALYWYRQSLGQGLEFLIYFQGNSAPDKSGLPSDRFSAERTGGSVSTLTIQRTQQEDSAVYLCASSLAQGTGGGYTFGSGTRLTVV.

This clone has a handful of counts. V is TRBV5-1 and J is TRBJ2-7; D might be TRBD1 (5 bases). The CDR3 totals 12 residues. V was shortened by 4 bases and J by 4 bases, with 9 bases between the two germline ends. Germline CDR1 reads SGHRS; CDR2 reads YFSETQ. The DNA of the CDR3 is TGCGCCAGCAGCATAACAGGTTACGAGCAGTACTTC. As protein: CASSITGYEQYF.

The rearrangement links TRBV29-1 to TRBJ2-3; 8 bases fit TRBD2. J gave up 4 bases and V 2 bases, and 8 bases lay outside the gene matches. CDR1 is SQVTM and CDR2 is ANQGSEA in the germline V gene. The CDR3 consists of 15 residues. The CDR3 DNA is TGCAGCGTTGAAATCAGGGCTAGCGGGCCAGATACGCAGTATTTT. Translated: CSVEIRASGPDTQYF.

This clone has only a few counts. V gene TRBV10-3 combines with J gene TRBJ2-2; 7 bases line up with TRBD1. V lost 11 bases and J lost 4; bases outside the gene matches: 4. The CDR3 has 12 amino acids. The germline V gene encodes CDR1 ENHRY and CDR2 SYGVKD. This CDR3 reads CAATGVTGELFF. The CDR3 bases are TGTGCCGCAACAGGGGTCACCGGGGAGCTGTTTTTT.